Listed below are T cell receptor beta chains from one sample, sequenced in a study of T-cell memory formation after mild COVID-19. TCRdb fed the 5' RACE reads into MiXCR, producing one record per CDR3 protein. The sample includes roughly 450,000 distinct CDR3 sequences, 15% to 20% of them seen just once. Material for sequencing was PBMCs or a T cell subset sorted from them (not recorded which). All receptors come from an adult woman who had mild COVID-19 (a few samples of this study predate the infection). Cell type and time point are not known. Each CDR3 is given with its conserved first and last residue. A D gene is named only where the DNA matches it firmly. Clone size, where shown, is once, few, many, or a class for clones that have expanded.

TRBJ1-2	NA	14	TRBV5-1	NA	TGCGCCAGCAGCTTCCAGGGACTCCCGGATGGCTACACCTTC	CASSFQGLPDGYTF
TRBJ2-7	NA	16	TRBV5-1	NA	TGCGCCAGCAGCTTGGCTAGGCAGGGAACCTCCTACGAGCAGTACTTC	CASSLARQGTSYEQYF
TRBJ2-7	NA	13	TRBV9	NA	TGTGCCAGCAGCGTAGTGCCTTCCTACGAGCAGTACTTC	CASSVVPSYEQYF
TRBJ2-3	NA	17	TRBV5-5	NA	TGTGCCAGCAGCTACTTACCCTCGGAGGGGGGGTCACATACGCAGTATTTT	CASSYLPSEGGSHTQYF
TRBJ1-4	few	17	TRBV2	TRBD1	TGTGCCAGCAGTTCGGGACAGGGAGTGGAAGCTAATGAAAAACTGTTTTTT	CASSSGQGVEANEKLFF
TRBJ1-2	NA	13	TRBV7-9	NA	TGTGCCAGCAGCTTGTCAGGGCAGTATGGCTACACCTTC	CASSLSGQYGYTF
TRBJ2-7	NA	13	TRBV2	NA	TGTGCCAGCAAAAGGGACCGCTCCTACGAGCAGTACTTC	CASKRDRSYEQYF
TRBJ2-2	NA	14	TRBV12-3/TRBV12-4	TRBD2	TGTGCCAGCGGTCCGGGAGGGCTGACCGGGGAGCTGTTTTTT	CASGPGGLTGELFF
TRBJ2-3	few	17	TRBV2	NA	TGTGCCAGCAAATCAACCTCGGTAGGGGGGCGGAAAGATACGCAGTATTTT	CASKSTSVGGRKDTQYF
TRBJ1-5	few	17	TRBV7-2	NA	TGTGCCAGCAGCTTAGCCCTCGGGCAGTCCCACAATCAGCCCCAGCATTTT	CASSLALGQSHNQPQHF
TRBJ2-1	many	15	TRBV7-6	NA	TGTGCCAGCAGCCCGCGGGTGAGCTCCTACAATGAGCAGTTCTTC	CASSPRVSSYNEQFF
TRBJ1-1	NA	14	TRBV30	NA	TGTGCCTGGAGTACACGACAGGTGAACACTGAAGCTTTCTTT	CAWSTRQVNTEAFF
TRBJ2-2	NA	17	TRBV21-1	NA	TGTGCCAGCAGCAAAGTTGGGGCCAGGGGGCACACCGGGGAGCTGTTTTTT	CASSKVGARGHTGELFF
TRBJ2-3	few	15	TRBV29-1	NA	TGCAGCGTTGAGGGCTCTCCCACCACCACAGATACGCAGTATTTT	CSVEGSPTTTDTQYF
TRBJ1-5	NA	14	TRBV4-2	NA	TGTGCCAGCAGCCAGAGGGGCCCCGATCAGCCCCAGCATTTT	CASSQRGPDQPQHF
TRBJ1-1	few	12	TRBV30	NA	TGTGCCTGGAGTCGGCAGGGGACTGAAGCTTTCTTT	CAWSRQGTEAFF
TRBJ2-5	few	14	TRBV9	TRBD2	TGTGCCAGCAGCTGGGGGACTAGTAAAGAGACCCAGTACTTC	CASSWGTSKETQYF
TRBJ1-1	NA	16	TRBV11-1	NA	TGTGCCAGCAGCTTAACGGCGACAGTCCTGGGGGACCGAGCTTTCTTT	CASSLTATVLGDRAFF
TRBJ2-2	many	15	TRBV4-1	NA	TGCGCCAGCAGCCAAGAGGCCGGGGACACCGGGGAGCTGTTTTTT	CASSQEAGDTGELFF
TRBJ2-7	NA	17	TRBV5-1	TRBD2	TGCGCCAGCAGCTTGGTAGCGGGGGGCCGGGGAACCTACGAGCAGTACTTC	CASSLVAGGRGTYEQYF
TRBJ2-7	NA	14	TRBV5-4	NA	TGTGCCAGCAGCCTGGCCGCAGGGTCGGGCGAGCAGTACTTC	CASSLAAGSGEQYF
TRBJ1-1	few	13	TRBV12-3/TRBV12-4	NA	TGTGCCAGCAGCCGACAACCGGGCCCCGGAGCTTTCTTT	CASSRQPGPGAFF
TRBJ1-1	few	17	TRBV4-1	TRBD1	TGCGCCAGCAGCCCGGGACAAAACAGGGGGATTGGCACTGAAGCTTTCTTT	CASSPGQNRGIGTEAFF
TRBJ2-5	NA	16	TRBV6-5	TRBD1	TGTGCCAGCAGCAAGGACAGGCGGCCCTCCCAAGAGACCCAGTACTTC	CASSKDRRPSQETQYF
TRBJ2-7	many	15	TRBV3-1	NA	TGTGCCAGCAGCCCGAGTTTCTCGCCTACCTACGAGCAGTACTTC	CASSPSFSPTYEQYF
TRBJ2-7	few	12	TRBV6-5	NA	TGTGCCAGCAGTTACGATGGGTACGAGCAGTACTTC	CASSYDGYEQYF
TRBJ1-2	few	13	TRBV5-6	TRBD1	TGTGCCAGGGACCGGGACAGGGACGATGGCTACACCTTC	CARDRDRDDGYTF
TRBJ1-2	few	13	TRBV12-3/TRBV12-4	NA	TGTGCCAGCAGCTCAGCCCAGGGAAGAGGCTACACCTTC	CASSSAQGRGYTF
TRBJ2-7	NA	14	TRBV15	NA	TGTGCCACCAGCAAGGGACCCTACTCCTACGAGCAGTACTTC	CATSKGPYSYEQYF
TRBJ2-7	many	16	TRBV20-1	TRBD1	TGCAGTGCTACCTCGGACAGGGGGAGGTCAAACTACGAGCAGTACTTC	CSATSDRGRSNYEQYF
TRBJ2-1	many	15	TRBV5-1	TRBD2	TGCGCCAGCAGCTTGGGTAGCGGGGGGGCGAATGAGCAGTTCTTC	CASSLGSGGANEQFF
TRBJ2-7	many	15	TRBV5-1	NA	TGCGCCAGCAGCCCTCAGGGTGGGAGCTCCTACGAGCAGTACTTC	CASSPQGGSSYEQYF
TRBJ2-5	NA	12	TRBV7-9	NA	TGTGCCAGCTTAGGGCGCCAAGAGACCCAGTACTTC	CASLGRQETQYF
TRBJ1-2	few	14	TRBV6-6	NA	TGTGCCAGCAGTTACGATTGGGGGGGAGAAGGCTACACCTTC	CASSYDWGGEGYTF
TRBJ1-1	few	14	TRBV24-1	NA	TGTGCCACCAGTGATGGCAGGGGCGCGGATGAAGCTTTCTTT	CATSDGRGADEAFF
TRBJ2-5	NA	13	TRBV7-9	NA	TGTGCCAGCAGCCGACCCCGAGGAGAGACCCAGTACTTC	CASSRPRGETQYF
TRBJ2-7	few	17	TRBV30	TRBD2	TGTGCCTGGAGTGCCTGTTTTAAGGCGGGGGGTGGCTGCGAGCAGTACTTC	CAWSACFKAGGGCEQYF
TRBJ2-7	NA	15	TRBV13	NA	TGTGCCAGCAGCAAGCAGGTGCTCGGAGGGTACGAGCAGTACTTC	CASSKQVLGGYEQYF
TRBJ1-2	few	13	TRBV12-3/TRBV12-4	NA	TGTGCCAGCAGTTTATCTCCCAGTCCTGGCTACACCTTC	CASSLSPSPGYTF
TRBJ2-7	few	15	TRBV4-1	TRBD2	TGCGCCAGCAGCCAAGTAGGACTAGCCACCTACGAGCAGTACTTC	CASSQVGLATYEQYF
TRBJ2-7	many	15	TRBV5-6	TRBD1	TGTGCCAGCAGCCGACGGGACAGGGGGAATTGGGAGCAGTACTTC	CASSRRDRGNWEQYF
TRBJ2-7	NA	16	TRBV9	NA	TGTGCCAGCAGCCGGCTTGGGGGGGCGGCTTCCTACGAGCAGTACTTC	CASSRLGGAASYEQYF
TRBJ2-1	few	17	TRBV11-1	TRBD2	TGTGCCAGCAGCTCTCCCGGGGTGATAGCGGGGAACAATGAGCAGTTCTTC	CASSSPGVIAGNNEQFF
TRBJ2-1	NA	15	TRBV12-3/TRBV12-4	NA	TGTGCCAGCTCCTCACGGAGGGCATCCTACAATGAGCAGTTCTTC	CASSSRRASYNEQFF
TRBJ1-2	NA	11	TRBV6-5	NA	TGTGCCAGCTTGAGCCCCTATGGCTACACCTTC	CASLSPYGYTF
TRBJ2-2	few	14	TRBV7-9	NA	TGTGCCAGCAGCCCCAACGGGGCGACCGGGGAGCTGTTTTTT	CASSPNGATGELFF